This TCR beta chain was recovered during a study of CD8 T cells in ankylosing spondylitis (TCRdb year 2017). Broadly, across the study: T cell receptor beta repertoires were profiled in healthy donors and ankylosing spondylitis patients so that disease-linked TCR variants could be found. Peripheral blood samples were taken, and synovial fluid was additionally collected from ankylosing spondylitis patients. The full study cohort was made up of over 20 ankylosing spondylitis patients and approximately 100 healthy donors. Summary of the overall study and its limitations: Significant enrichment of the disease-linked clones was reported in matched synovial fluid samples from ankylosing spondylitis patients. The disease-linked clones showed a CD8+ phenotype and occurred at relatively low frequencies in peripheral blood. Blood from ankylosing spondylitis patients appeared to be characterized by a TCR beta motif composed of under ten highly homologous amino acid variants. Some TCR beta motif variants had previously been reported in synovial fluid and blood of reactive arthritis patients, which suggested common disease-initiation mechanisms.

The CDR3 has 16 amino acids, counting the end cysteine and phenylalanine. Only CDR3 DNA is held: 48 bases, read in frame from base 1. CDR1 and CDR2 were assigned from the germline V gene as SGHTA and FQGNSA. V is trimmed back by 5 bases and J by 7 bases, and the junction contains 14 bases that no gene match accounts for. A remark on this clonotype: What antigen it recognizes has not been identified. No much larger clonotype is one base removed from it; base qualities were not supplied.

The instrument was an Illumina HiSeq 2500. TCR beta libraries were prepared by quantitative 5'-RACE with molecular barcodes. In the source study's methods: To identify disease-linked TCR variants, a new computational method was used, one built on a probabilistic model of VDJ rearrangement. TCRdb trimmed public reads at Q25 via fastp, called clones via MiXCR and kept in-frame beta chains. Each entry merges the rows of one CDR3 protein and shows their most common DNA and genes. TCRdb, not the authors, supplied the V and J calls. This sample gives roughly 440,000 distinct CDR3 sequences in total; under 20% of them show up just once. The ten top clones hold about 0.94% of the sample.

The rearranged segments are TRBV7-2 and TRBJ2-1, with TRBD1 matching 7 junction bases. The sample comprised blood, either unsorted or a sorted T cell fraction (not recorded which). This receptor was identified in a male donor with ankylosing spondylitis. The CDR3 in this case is CASSPRGGSMANEQFF. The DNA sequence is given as TGTGCCAGCAGCCCCCGAGGGGGCTCCATGGCGAATGAGCAGTTCTTC.